The 23 T cell receptor beta chains given below trace back to one sample, sequenced in a study of blood T cell repertoires in COVID-19. Data came from immunoSEQ multiplex PCR; TCRdb stores just in-frame clones and leaves some out. The table lists approximately 300,000 clones, roughly nine tenths of them singletons. The sequenced sample consisted of peripheral blood. The receptors shown here come from a man between 18 and 29 years old who had recovered from COVID-19.

The genes are TRBV27 and TRBJ2-5; possibly TRBD1 for D (7 bases). Trimming removed 6 bases from V and 2 bases from J, with 16 bases in between. Germline-derived CDR1 and CDR2 are MNHEY and SMNVEV (reference sequence). The CDR3 sequence is 15 residues long. Here the CDR3 DNA reads TGTGCCAGCAGAAGGGCAGGGGGGTATCAAGAGACCCAGTACTTC. Translated: CASRRAGGYQETQYF.

The rearrangement links TRBV3-1 (or the pseudogene TRBV3-2) to TRBJ1-6, with 10 bases aligning to TRBD1. The CDR3 has 18 amino acids. The V gene end was trimmed by 1 base and the J gene end by 6 bases; junction bases not matched to a gene: 9. Germline values: CDR1 LGHDT, CDR2 YNNKEL (reference sequence). Here the CDR3 reads CASSQVWGTGVFNSPLHF. CDR3 in DNA: TGTGCCAGCAGCCAAGTCTGGGGGACAGGGGTGTTTAATTCACCCCTCCACTTT.

The chain uses TRBV30 and TRBJ2-5, with 11 bases fitting TRBD2. V was pared by 5 bases and J by 10 bases, with 9 bases of the junction left unmatched. The CDR3 length is 13 residues. Germline V CDR1 and CDR2: GTSNPN, SVGIG (reference sequence). This chain's CDR3 is CAWSTSGSLIQYF. In nucleotides, the CDR3 is TGTGCCTGGTCAACTAGCGGGAGCCTGATCCAGTACTTC.

This clone was counted only a few times. The V call is TRBV11-2, the J call TRBJ1-1, with D perhaps matching TRBD1 (6 bases). Germline V gene lookup returns CDR1 SGHAT and CDR2 FQNNGV. The length of the CDR3 is 16 residues. Trimming shortened V by 8 bases and J by 1 base, and 20 bases separated the two germline ends. The CDR3 nucleotides are TGTGCCAGCCGCCCCCGGGGGGGCATGGAGAACACTGAAGCTTTCTTT. This sequence encodes CASRPRGGMENTEAFF.

In this sample, this clone turned up once. J is TRBJ2-7 and V is TRBV15; 11 bases align to TRBD1. The CDR3 runs 15 residues. Germline values: CDR1 LNHNV, CDR2 YYDKDF (reference sequence). J gave up 2 bases and V 1 base, and 1 base lay outside the gene matches. DNA of the CDR3: TGTGCCACCAGCAGAGGGGGACAGGGGGCCTACGAGCAGTACTTC. It encodes CATSRGGQGAYEQYF. Using reference TRBV15 and TRBJ2-7 for the parts outside the CDR3, the full variable domain is DAMVIQNPRYQVTQFGKPVTLSCSQTLNHNVMYWYQQKSSQAPKLLFHYYDKDFNNEADTPDNFQSRRPNTSFCFLDIRSPGLGDTAMYLCATSRGGQGAYEQYFGPGTRLTVT.

This chain joins TRBV3-1 (or the pseudogene TRBV3-2) and TRBJ1-3; no reliable D call. Trimming pared 0 bases from V and 0 bases from J, leaving 15 bases between. CDR1 and CDR2 from the germline V gene are LGHDT and YNNKEL (reference sequence). This CDR3 is built from 18 residues. The DNA for the CDR3 is TGTGCCAGCAGCCAAGACCCCCCTTCCTATGGCTCTGGAAACACCATATATTTT. Translating gives CASSQDPPSYGSGNTIYF.

The chain joins TRBV13 to TRBJ2-7; 14 bases agree with TRBD2. This CDR3 is 16 amino acids long. Germline CDR1 and CDR2: PRHDT and FYEKMQ (reference sequence). V lost 4 bases and J lost 2; bases outside the gene matches: 4. The CDR3 DNA reads TGTGCCAGCAGCTCCGGACTAGCGGGGGGTACCTACGAGCAGTACTTC. It translates to CASSSGLAGGTYEQYF.

In regard to this clone: The germline gene is not matched at one end of the junction; a read error may be the cause. The gene calls are TRBV4-1 and TRBJ2-7; 11 nucleotides match TRBD2. The V gene's germline CDR1 is MGHRA and CDR2 YSYEKL. The CDR3 has 13 residues. CDR3: CASSQDWGTSGVF. CDR3 sequence (DNA): TGCGCCAGCAGCCAAGATTGGGGGACTAGCGGCGTCTTC.

CDR3 sequence: CASRGQGIPYGYTF. CDR3 in DNA: TGTGCCAGCAGGGGACAGGGTATACCCTATGGCTACACCTTC. This chain joins TRBV2 and TRBJ1-2; TRBD1 matches 9 bases. The CDR3 contains 14 residues. After removal of 6 bases from V and 4 bases from J, the junction contained 6 bases not matched to a gene. Germline values: CDR1 SNHLY, CDR2 FYNNEI.

This clone turned up a few times. This sequence joins TRBV19 and TRBJ1-1; tentatively, D is TRBD1 (6 bases). V shed 1 base and J shed 4 bases, with 10 bases lying between them. The V gene's germline CDR1 is LNHDA and CDR2 SQIVND (reference sequence). This CDR3 is 14 amino acids long. The CDR3, as DNA: TGTGCCAGTAGTATAGTCCAGGGGAGCACTGAAGCTTTCTTT. Encoded protein: CASSIVQGSTEAFF.

This clone was observed a single time. The chain recombines TRBV25-1 with TRBJ2-7; the match to TRBD1 covers 11 bases. CDR3 length equals 17 residues. The V segment lost 4 bases and the J segment 3 bases; nucleotides outside the gene matches: 11. Looked up from germline, CDR1 is MGHDK and CDR2 is SYGVNS. The CDR3 loop reads CASSATTRTGGFYEQYF. DNA of the CDR3: TGTGCCAGCAGTGCTACAACCCGGACAGGGGGCTTCTACGAGCAGTACTTC.

This chain connects TRBV9 to TRBJ2-2, with 9 bases lining up with TRBD1. CDR1 SGDLS and CDR2 YYNGEE come from the germline V gene. The trim removed 3 bases at V and 5 bases at J, leaving 8 bases unmatched. This CDR3 region has 16 residues. CDR3 residues: CASSARDREVTGELFF. Here the CDR3 DNA reads TGTGCCAGCAGCGCGAGGGACAGGGAGGTTACCGGGGAGCTGTTTTTT. The full variable domain, in which reference TRBV9 and TRBJ2-2 provide the parts outside the CDR3, is DSGVTQTPKHLITATGQRVTLRCSPRSGDLSVYWYQQSLDQGLQFLIQYYNGEERAKGNILERFSAQQFPDLHSELNLSSLELGDSALYFCASSARDREVTGELFFGEGSRLTVL.

This chain uses TRBV6-5 with TRBJ2-4, with D tentatively TRBD2 (6 bases). The CDR3 length is 15 residues. Germline CDR1 reads MNHEY; CDR2 reads SVGAGI. Trimming left V 6 bases short and J 0 bases short, with 12 bases between. The chain's CDR3 is CASSPTGLAKNIQYF. In nucleotides, the CDR3 is TGTGCCAGCAGCCCAACGGGACTAGCCAAAAACATTCAGTACTTC.

The chain employs TRBV18 and TRBJ2-1; TRBD2 matches at 10 bases. Trimming at V came to 0 bases and at J to 6 bases, leaving 5 bases not matched to a gene. Germline CDR1 KGHSH, CDR2 LQKENI. The CDR3 totals 16 residues. The CDR3 here is CASSPPLAGVANEQFF. Written as DNA, the CDR3 is TGTGCCAGCTCACCACCTCTAGCGGGAGTGGCCAATGAGCAGTTCTTC.

This clone was seen only once. V and J are TRBV25-1 and TRBJ2-7, with TRBD1 matching over 9 bases. V shed 3 bases, J shed 4 bases, and the junction held 7 bases outside the gene matches. Germline lookup yields CDR1 MGHDK and CDR2 SYGVNS. This CDR3 is 15 amino acids long. The CDR3 nucleotides read TGTGCCAGCAGTGAGGCGGGACAGGGAGGTTACGAGCAGTACTTC. As protein: CASSEAGQGGYEQYF.

This clone was seen once. The J gene is TRBJ2-7, the V gene TRBV6-5; 9 bases map to TRBD1. The ends lost 6 bases at V and 4 bases at J; junction bases unmatched: 4. The CDR3 is made up of 13 amino acids. Germline V gives CDR1 MNHEY, CDR2 SVGAGI. For the CDR3, the DNA is TGTGCCAGCAGGGGACAGGGTGATTACGAGCAGTACTTC. It specifies CASRGQGDYEQYF.

Concerning this clone itself: Other nucleotide sequences from this sample produce the same CDR3. The rearrangement uses TRBV10-3 and TRBJ2-5, with TRBD1 as a possible D gene (6 bases). From germline, CDR1 is ENHRY and CDR2 SYGVKD. V shed 2 bases and J shed 4 bases, with 11 bases lying between them. This CDR3 is 14 amino acids long. The CDR3 protein is CAISERGSGETQYF. Written as DNA, the CDR3 is TGTGCCATCAGTGAGAGGGGGTCAGGAGAGACCCAGTACTTC.

The chain links TRBV7-3 to TRBJ2-3, with D possibly matching TRBD2 (7 bases). The CDR3 runs to 14 residues. The V gene's germline CDR1 is SGHTA and CDR2 FQGTGA. Between the trimmed V and J ends, which lost 5 bases and 3 bases, there was a span of 12 bases. DNA for the CDR3: TGTGCCAGCAGCCCGGCGGGGGCGACAGATACGCAGTATTTT. This encodes CASSPAGATDTQYF.

This chain connects TRBV6-6 to TRBJ1-5; no clear D gene. Germline assignment: CDR1 MNHNY and CDR2 SVGAGI (reference sequence). V was pared by 2 bases and J by 4 bases, with 15 bases between. The CDR3 runs to 16 residues. The CDR3 DNA reads TGTGCCAGCAGTTACAAGGTGGGCTCTACGAATCAGCCCCAGCATTTT. Amino acid sequence: CASSYKVGSTNQPQHF.

Remarks on this clone: This sample also contains other DNA sequences that code for the same CDR3. This chain joins TRBV18 and TRBJ2-7, with D possibly matching TRBD1 (5 bases). The CDR3 extends over 13 amino acids. Between the trimmed V and J ends, which lost 6 bases and 1 base, there was a span of 10 bases. Germline CDR1 is KGHSH and CDR2 is LQKENI. The CDR3 here is CASSPDSSYEQYF. The CDR3 region has the DNA TGTGCCAGCTCGCCCGACAGTTCCTACGAGCAGTACTTC.

The table lists this clone with a count of one. The chain combines TRBV10-3 with TRBJ1-1, with 8 positions matching TRBD1. Trimming cost V 7 bases and J 1 base; bases outside gene matches: 11. Germline V lookup: CDR1 ENHRY, CDR2 SYGVKD. This CDR3 is built from 16 residues. CDR3 nucleotides: TGTGCCATCACAGCACAGGGGGGGCTCGGGAACACTGAAGCTTTCTTT. Its translation: CAITAQGGLGNTEAFF.

The rearrangement uses TRBV7-9 and TRBJ2-1, with 10 positions matching TRBD1. Germline trimming cut 6 bases from V and 10 bases from J; bases unmatched to any gene: 12. The germline V gene has CDR1 SEHNR and CDR2 FQNEAQ (reference sequence). This CDR3 has 15 residues. The CDR3 reads CASRSPGQGSPEQFF. CDR3 bases: TGTGCCAGCAGATCCCCGGGACAGGGGTCACCGGAGCAGTTCTTC.

This clone showed up just once. V is TRBV12-5 and J is TRBJ2-7; no clear D gene. The germline gives CDR1 LGHNT, CDR2 FRNRAP. The CDR3 is 11 residues long. Trimming left V 10 bases short and J 2 bases short, with 9 bases between. The CDR3: CATTAAYEQYF. The CDR3, as DNA: TGTGCTACCACTGCGGCCTACGAGCAGTACTTC.